The source of this TCR beta chain is a study of metastatic and nonmetastatic thyroid tumors. On the study more broadly: It was across blood and tumor or nodule tissue from malignant and benign thyroid patients that repertoires were compared.

Every patient underwent thyroid surgery untreated. This clone showed up many times. Its antigen is currently unknown. General study points: Malignant thyroid tumors reportedly had TCR beta diversity that was significantly higher than in benign nodules, in blood and tumor.

The V gene's germline CDR1 is SEHNR and CDR2 FQNEAQ (reference sequence). Trimming stripped 5 bases from V and 11 bases from J, with 12 bases between. This CDR3 has 11 residues. Original processing methods: To classify distant metastasis in papillary thyroid cancer, a model was built from CDR3 differences across clinicopathological groups. TCRdb re-processed the PCR reads through MiXCR. In this record, the V and J calls reflect TCRdb's handling and not the investigators' own analysis. Of under 30,000 clones listed, around 15% were seen once; the top ten hold around 16%. The chain carries TRBV7-9 and TRBJ1-1; no definite D call. The sequence came from a male donor with papillary thyroid cancer or a benign thyroid nodule (not recorded which). Some clones in this sample may be carry-over from other donors' samples. Input material: blood. The CDR3 nucleotides read TGTGCCAGCAGCCGTGGACCGATGGCTTTCTTT. This sequence encodes CASSRGPMAFF.